Sequencing of this TCR beta chain was carried out in a study of CD8 T cells in ankylosing spondylitis. This clonotype appeared many times. CDR3 size: 13 residues. With V trimmed by 6 bases and J by 5 bases, 8 bases remained unmatched. Per the germline V gene, CDR1 is SQVTM and CDR2 is ANQGSEA. MiXCR, applied by TCRdb to the 5' RACE reads, yields one record per CDR3 protein. The sample records about 160,000 distinct CDR3 sequences, roughly 10% being singletons. Sequencing was performed on blood, either unsorted or a sorted T cell fraction (not recorded which). This chain connects TRBV29-1 to TRBJ1-1, with 8 bases lining up with TRBD1. The clonotype originates from a female donor with ankylosing spondylitis or in good health (not recorded which). This CDR3 reads CSVTDRDGTEAFF. Written as DNA, the CDR3 is TGCAGCGTAACGGACAGGGATGGGACTGAAGCTTTCTTT. The whole variable domain, filled in from reference TRBV29-1 and TRBJ1-1, reads SAVISQKPSRDICQRGTSLTIQCQVDSQVTMMFWYRQQPGQSLTLIATANQGSEATYESGFVIDKFPISRPNLTFSTLTVSNMSPEDSSIYLCSVTDRDGTEAFFGQGTRLTVV.